Listed below are T cell receptor beta chains from one sample, sequenced in a study of T-cell memory formation after mild COVID-19. TCRdb re-called the 5' RACE reads through MiXCR, storing one row per CDR3 protein. The repertoire holds 350,000 to 500,000 distinct CDR3 sequences, approximately 19% seen once, with 20% to 25% in the top ten. Sequenced material: PBMCs or a T cell subset sorted from them (not recorded which). These receptors were collected from a man younger than 35 who had mild COVID-19 (a few samples of this study predate the infection). Cell type and time point are not known. The CDR3 runs from the conserved cysteine through the conserved F or W.

v_call	j_call	cdr3_aa
TRBV2	TRBJ1-1	CASKAMFGEGSTEAFF
TRBV5-1	TRBJ2-3	CASSLGFGQGAEDTQYF
TRBV4-2	TRBJ2-5	CASSQDPGLQETQYF
TRBV4-1	TRBJ2-2	CASSHLGGNTGELFF
TRBV15	TRBJ2-2	CATSRTVGDFGELFF
TRBV7-9	TRBJ2-1	CASVRQNNEQFF
TRBV7-6	TRBJ2-2	CASSKGLAGDGELFF
TRBV11-3	TRBJ2-2	CASSRDRGGGELFF
TRBV27	TRBJ2-5	CASGRTEAGNQYF
TRBV2	TRBJ2-7	CASSDPPGGVYEQYF
TRBV4-2	TRBJ2-3	CASSPGNPDLGTDTQYF
TRBV5-1	TRBJ2-7	CASSARTGVVHEQYF
TRBV5-6	TRBJ1-1	CASSFDTAEAFF
TRBV7-9	TRBJ2-3	CASSSAPSGATDTQYF
TRBV7-2	TRBJ1-2	CASSPLARDGYTF
TRBV4-1	TRBJ1-2	CASSPRVPAGYTF
TRBV27	TRBJ1-2	CASSQRQGARAGYTF
TRBV29-1	TRBJ1-1	CSAVGLVNTEAFF
TRBV7-9	TRBJ1-1	CASSLAPGTDTEAFF
TRBV5-1	TRBJ2-3	CASSLVVGDDSQYF
TRBV5-6	TRBJ1-5	CASSLFGNQPQHF
TRBV20-1	TRBJ2-7	CSARVGGDEQYF
TRBV15	TRBJ2-1	CATSRQEYNEQFF
TRBV5-4	TRBJ2-5	CAIRTSGTQYF
TRBV4-2	TRBJ2-2	CASSQVERGGTGELFF
TRBV5-5	TRBJ2-1	CASGRQGVYNEQFF
TRBV20-1	TRBJ2-5	CSAGTLETKYF
TRBV4-1	TRBJ1-1	CASSQDWGVGAFF
TRBV30	TRBJ1-1	CAWSIQGKGNTEAFF
TRBV11-2	TRBJ2-1	CASSYGVAAAYNEQFF
TRBV7-2	TRBJ2-1	CASGGTTFSYNEQFF
TRBV7-6	TRBJ2-1	CASRKSTGLANEQFF
TRBV6-5	TRBJ1-2	CASSYRRTDNGYTF
TRBV19	TRBJ2-7	CASSIYGGPYEQYF
TRBV27	TRBJ1-1	CASSPSTGWGTEAFF
TRBV5-1	TRBJ2-6	CASSLWDSGANVLTF
TRBV7-9	TRBJ1-1	CASSWLGGTEAFF
TRBV6-5	TRBJ2-5	CASSFGPEGGETQYF
TRBV5-6	TRBJ1-2	CASSLHPPDYGYTF
TRBV6-5	TRBJ1-5	CASSSGTGGTGAQHF